Listed below are T cell receptor beta chains from one sample, sequenced in a study of blood T cell repertoires in COVID-19. Sequencing was performed with immunoSEQ multiplex PCR; in TCRdb, only in-frame clones are kept and a portion is missing. There are over 450,000 clones in the sample; nearly 90% occur only once, and roughly 1% lies in the top ten. The sample taken for sequencing was peripheral blood. The receptors shown here come from a young man with COVID-19, enrolled during active disease. Each CDR3 is given with its conserved first and last residue. A D gene is named only where the DNA matches it firmly.

v_gene	d_gene	j_gene	CDR3aa	CDR3nt
TRBV25-1	-	TRBJ2-7	CASSESEMGGYEQYF	TGTGCCAGCAGTGAATCCGAAATGGGAGGCTACGAGCAGTACTTC
TRBV6-5	-	TRBJ1-6	CASSYSRRGNSPLHF	TGTGCCAGCAGTTACTCTAGAAGGGGTAATTCACCCCTCCACTTT
TRBV11-3	TRBD2	TRBJ2-5	CASSTGLAGGLETQYF	TGTGCCAGCAGCACGGGACTAGCGGGAGGGTTGGAGACCCAGTACTTC
TRBV4-1	-	TRBJ1-5	CASSPQGTGNQPQHF	TGCGCCAGCAGCCCACAGGGAACAGGCAATCAGCCCCAGCATTTT
TRBV2	TRBD1	TRBJ1-1	CASSRRGQGGRPGTEAFF	TGTGCCAGCAGTCGGAGGGGGCAGGGAGGAAGACCGGGCACTGAAGCTTTCTTT
TRBV7-9	-	TRBJ2-1	CASSSDSSSYNEQFF	TGTGCCAGCAGCTCTGACAGCAGCTCCTACAATGAGCAGTTCTTC
TRBV5-1	-	TRBJ2-5	CASRPHSVPQAREETQYF	TGCGCCAGCAGACCCCACTCCGTTCCTCAAGCCCGGGAAGAGACCCAGTACTTC
TRBV6-5	-	TRBJ1-5	CASSPQGQRNQPQHF	TGTGCCAGCAGCCCCCAGGGGCAACGGAATCAGCCCCAGCATTTT
TRBV12-5	-	TRBJ2-5	CASGLTEIRGQETQYF	TGTGCTAGTGGTTTGACTGAAATCAGGGGCCAAGAGACCCAGTACTTC
TRBV7-9	-	TRBJ2-5	CASSSVETQYF	TGTGCCAGCAGCTCGGTAGAGACCCAGTACTTC
TRBV28	-	TRBJ1-5	CASSVPIGTQNQPQHF	TGTGCCAGCAGTGTCCCAATCGGGACACAGAATCAGCCCCAGCATTTT
TRBV2	-	TRBJ2-7	CASSSGSYEQYF	TGTGCCAGCAGCTCAGGGTCCTACGAGCAGTACTTC
TRBV5-1	TRBD2	TRBJ2-1	CASSLSGRMYNEQFF	TGCGCCAGCAGCTTGAGCGGGAGGATGTACAATGAGCAGTTCTTC
TRBV30	-	TRBJ1-1	CAWSSGTEAFF	TGTGCCTGGAGTTCGGGCACTGAAGCTTTCTTT
TRBV5-1	-	TRBJ1-4	CASSLGQNEKLFF	TGCGCCAGCAGCCTTGGGCAGAATGAAAAACTGTTTTTT
TRBV27	-	TRBJ2-3	CASSLYGRTDTQYF	TGTGCCAGCAGTTTATATGGCCGAACGGATACGCAGTATTTT